The 7 T cell receptor beta chains below were found in one sample sequenced in a study of breast tumors, draining lymph nodes, adjacent tissues. TCRdb ran MiXCR on the multiplex PCR reads and lists one entry per CDR3 protein. This sample has 130,000 or so distinct CDR3 sequences; less than 25% occur once, and the top ten carry roughly 2%. Samples came from axillary lymph nodes draining the breast cancer. Sequencing used axillary lymph node tissue. The receptors come from a female donor with breast cancer. Some clones in this sample may be carry-over from other donors' samples.

The table lists this clonotype with many counts. This sequence joins TRBV20-1 and TRBJ1-6; D remains ambiguous. Germline assignment: CDR1 DFQATT and CDR2 SNEGSKA (reference sequence). The V and J ends lost 0 bases and 0 bases respectively, with 12 bases between them. This CDR3 spans 17 amino acids. CDR3 region: CSARETTQSSYNSPLHF. DNA of the CDR3: TGCAGTGCTAGAGAAACTACGCAGAGCTCCTATAATTCACCCCTCCACTTT.

This clonotype was counted many times. This chain links TRBV7-3 with TRBJ2-7; 7 bases agree with TRBD1. The germline CDR1 and CDR2 sequences are SGHTA and FQGTGA. J lost 5 bases, V lost 1 base, and 14 bases had no gene match. CDR3 size: 17 residues. CDR3 loop: CASSLKRDRSRKNEQYF. Here the CDR3 DNA reads TGTGCCAGCAGCTTAAAACGGGACAGATCCCGCAAAAACGAGCAGTACTTC.

This clonotype was seen ten or more times. The chain recombines TRBV9 with TRBJ1-2; no clear D gene. The V end lost 2 bases, the J end lost 0 bases, and 8 bases lay between the germline ends. The germline V gene has CDR1 SGDLS and CDR2 YYNGEE. This CDR3 spans 14 amino acids. The DNA of the CDR3 is TGTGCCAGCAGCGTGGACGGAGCTAACTATGGCTACACCTTC. The encoded protein is CASSVDGANYGYTF.

This clonotype has ten or more counts. The V and J genes are TRBV20-1 and TRBJ2-3; the match to TRBD2 covers 9 bases. V dropped 3 bases and J dropped 3; count of bases not matched to a gene: 7. Germline-derived CDR1 and CDR2 are DFQATT and SNEGSKA (reference sequence). The CDR3 contains 15 residues. The CDR3 DNA sequence: TGCAGTGCTAGTGGGCGGGAGGGAAAGACAGATACGCAGTATTTT. Residues: CSASGREGKTDTQYF.

This chain uses TRBV28 with TRBJ1-2; D is unclear. Trimming removed 5 bases at V and 2 bases at J, with 9 bases between. Germline lookup yields CDR1 MDHEN and CDR2 SYDVKM. CDR3 size: 13 residues. The CDR3, as DNA: TGTGCCAGCAGTAAGACGAACAACTATGGCTACACCTTC. Protein product: CASSKTNNYGYTF.

Many counts were recorded for this clonotype. The chain employs TRBV2 and TRBJ1-6, with D unresolved. Trimming pared 4 bases from V and 9 bases from J, leaving 10 bases between. CDR3 size: 13 residues. Per germline, CDR1 SNHLY and CDR2 FYNNEI. For the CDR3, the DNA is TGTGCCAGCAGTGTTCGGGGTACTTCACCCCTCCACTTT. Translated, it gives CASSVRGTSPLHF.

This clonotype was picked up many times. The V call is TRBV2, the J call TRBJ1-3, with 7 bases that match TRBD1. Germline V CDR1 and CDR2: SNHLY, FYNNEI. The V and J ends lost 8 bases and 1 base, in that order; junction bases with no gene match: 8. The CDR3 loop spans 15 amino acids. The CDR3 DNA follows: TGTGCCAGCGGGCAGGGGGGATTGTCTGGAAACACCATATATTTT. The encoded protein is CASGQGGLSGNTIYF.